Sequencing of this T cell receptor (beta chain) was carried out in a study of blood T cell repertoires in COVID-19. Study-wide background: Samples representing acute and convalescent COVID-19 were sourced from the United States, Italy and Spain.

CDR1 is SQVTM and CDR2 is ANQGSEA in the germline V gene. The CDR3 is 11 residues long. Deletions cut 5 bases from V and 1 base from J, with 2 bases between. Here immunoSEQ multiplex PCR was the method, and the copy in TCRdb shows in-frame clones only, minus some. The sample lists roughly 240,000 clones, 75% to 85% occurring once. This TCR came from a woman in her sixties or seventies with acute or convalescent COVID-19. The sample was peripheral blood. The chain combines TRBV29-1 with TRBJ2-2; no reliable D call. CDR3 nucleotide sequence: TGCAGCGTTCAGAACACCGGGGAGCTGTTTTTT. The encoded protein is CSVQNTGELFF.